This T cell receptor beta chain was profiled in a study of blood T cell repertoires in COVID-19. Study context: Both acute and convalescent COVID-19 samples were obtained from the United States, Italy and Spain. T cells, B-cell-depleted T cells, or PBMCs provided the cDNA or gDNA that served as material.

Methods used by the authors: Cell counts per sample came from amplifying reference gene primers. Only in-frame clones appear in the TCRdb table, and some are missing; sequencing was by immunoSEQ multiplex PCR. The V and J calls and the clone size are those of that table, but D and trimming were determined from the DNA. This table holds about 230,000 clones, 80% to 90% found once. Germline CDR1 SGHTA, CDR2 FQGTGA. CDR3 length equals 14 residues. Trimming took 1 base from V and 2 from J, leaving 9 bases between them. This clone is a singleton in its sample. The chain has TRBV7-3 and TRBJ2-7, with a possible D match to TRBD2 (6 bases). The TCR was taken from a woman in her forties who had recovered from COVID-19. Specimen: peripheral blood. Here the CDR3 DNA reads TGTGCCAGCAGCTTAAGCGGGAACACCTACGAGCAGTACTTC. Residues: CASSLSGNTYEQYF.